This T cell receptor beta chain appears in the sequencing data of a study of cytomegalovirus exposure and HLA in healthy donors. Study findings and constraints: It was likely that a cluster of highly shared sequence variants was a sequencing artifact.

PCR used 60 Vbeta primers and 13 Jbeta primers. Clones were sequenced by immunoSEQ multiplex PCR, and TCRdb holds only the in-frame ones, with some missing. The repertoire consists of around 150,000 clones, with roughly 80% occurring once and the leading ten covering about 4.3%. To note about this clone: Its antigen is currently unknown.

CDR3 length: 14 residues. Deletions cut 0 bases from V and 7 bases from J, with 11 bases between. The chain recombines TRBV5-3 with TRBJ1-5, with D unresolved. TRBV5-3 is placed among ORFs of uncertain function. The sample was PBMCs. The TCR was taken from a woman between 35 and 50 years old in good health and CMV-seropositive. The CDR3 DNA is TGTGCCAGAAGCTTGGGGGTGTGGGAGCAGCCCCAGCATTTT. Its translation is CARSLGVWEQPQHF.